A selection of T cell receptor beta chains follows, all from one sample in a study of T-cell reconstitution after alpha-beta-depleted transplantation in children. TCRdb re-called the PCR reads through MiXCR, storing one row per CDR3 protein. The sample yields about 300,000 distinct CDR3 sequences, over 7% seen once. This specimen was peripheral blood, taken 360 days after TCRalphabeta/CD19-depleted stem cell transplant. The receptors shown here come from a female patient aged 2 to 10 who had a stem cell transplant for Fanconi anemia, so the T cells may come from the graft donor. Both conserved end residues are part of each CDR3. A D gene is named only where the DNA matches it firmly. Size is omitted from some rows. Given values are once, few, many or a class for expanded clones.

CDR3 DNA | CDR3 protein | J gene | clone size | D gene | V gene
TGCGCCAGCAGCACCCTTACGACAGGGGTTAGCGCTGAAGCTTTCTTT | CASSTLTTGVSAEAFF | TRBJ1-1 | many | TRBD1 | TRBV5-1
TGCGCCAGCAGCTTGGTGGGCAGGATGGGCGGCGAGCAGTACTTC | CASSLVGRMGGEQYF | TRBJ2-7 | . | . | TRBV5-1
TGTGCCAGCAGCCCCAGGTCCTACAATGAGCAGTTCTTC | CASSPRSYNEQFF | TRBJ2-1 | many | . | TRBV12-3/TRBV12-4
TGCAGTGCTAGGTCTGTCCCTGGCAGCAATCAGCCCCAGCATTTT | CSARSVPGSNQPQHF | TRBJ1-5 | . | . | TRBV20-1
TGTGCCAGCAGATCTCCGTTATCAGGGGACGGGGCCAACGTCCTGACTTTC | CASRSPLSGDGANVLTF | TRBJ2-6 | few | . | TRBV27
TGTGCCAGCAGTAGGGCCGCTTCACCCCTCCACTTT | CASSRAASPLHF | TRBJ1-6 | many | . | TRBV28
TGCGCCAGCAGTGAGCCCTCATACGAGCAGTACTTC | CASSEPSYEQYF | TRBJ2-7 | many | . | TRBV10-2
TGTGCCAGCAGCTTGGAGGCTGGGTGGGTCGGGAGGACTGAAGCTTTCTTT | CASSLEAGWVGRTEAFF | TRBJ1-1 | . | . | TRBV5-5
TGCGCCAGCAGCTTGGAGAGGGACTATGGCTACACCTTC | CASSLERDYGYTF | TRBJ1-2 | many | . | TRBV5-1
TGCGCCAGCAGCCAACCTGGTATGGGGAAGAATGAAAAACTGTTTTTT | CASSQPGMGKNEKLFF | TRBJ1-4 | few | . | TRBV4-3
TGTGCCAGCAGCTTAGTAGCGGCCCCAGTTCCGGAAGAGACCCAGTACTTC | CASSLVAAPVPEETQYF | TRBJ2-5 | many | . | TRBV7-2
TGTGCCAGCAGCTGGCCAACACGGCCTTCACCTGAAGCTTTCTTT | CASSWPTRPSPEAFF | TRBJ1-1 | many | . | TRBV7-9
TGTGCCAGCAGTTTAGCGCACAGGCTGGATACGCAGTATTTT | CASSLAHRLDTQYF | TRBJ2-3 | many | . | TRBV28
TGTGCCAGCAGCCCAACGGACAGACTCTTGGCCCAGCATTTT | CASSPTDRLLAQHF | TRBJ1-5 | many | . | TRBV7-2
TGTGCCAGCAGTCCCTCCGAGCCGGGGGAAGCTTTCTTT | CASSPSEPGEAFF | TRBJ1-1 | few | . | TRBV28
TGTGCCAGCAGTGGGTTGCGGCAAGAGACCCAGTACTTC | CASSGLRQETQYF | TRBJ2-5 | many | . | TRBV2
TGTGCCAGCAGCCGAACCGGGACAGAAACTTATAGCAATCAGCCCCAGCATTTT | CASSRTGTETYSNQPQHF | TRBJ1-5 | many | TRBD1 | TRBV11-1
TGTGCCAGCGCCCTAAACAGTTACAATGAGCAGTTCTTC | CASALNSYNEQFF | TRBJ2-1 | few | . | TRBV3-1
TGTGCCAGCAGCCAAGATTGGGACACTAGCGGGAGGGCCTACAATGAGCAGTTCTTC | CASSQDWDTSGRAYNEQFF | TRBJ2-1 | many | TRBD2 | TRBV4-2
TGTGCCAGCAGTTACAACCCCCCCGGGGAGACCCAGTACTTC | CASSYNPPGETQYF | TRBJ2-5 | few | . | TRBV6-5
TGTGCCAGCAGCTTAGAAGCAGGGCTCGTCAAAGCTTTCTTT | CASSLEAGLVKAFF | TRBJ1-1 | few | . | TRBV11-2
TGTGCCAGCTCACCACCGATATGGGACAGGGCCGGGGATACGCAGTATTTT | CASSPPIWDRAGDTQYF | TRBJ2-3 | many | TRBD1 | TRBV18
TGTGCCAGCAGTTTAGCCCTCAATGCCGATACGCAGTATTTT | CASSLALNADTQYF | TRBJ2-3 | many | . | TRBV28
TGTGCCAGCAGATTCGGGGGCCTTACCTACAATGAGCAGTTCTTC | CASRFGGLTYNEQFF | TRBJ2-1 | many | . | TRBV6-2/TRBV6-3
TGTGCCAGCAGCCAGTTAGGACAGGGTGGTGGCTACACCTTC | CASSQLGQGGGYTF | TRBJ1-2 | few | TRBD1 | TRBV3-1
TGTGCCAGCAGCTTAGGACGGTTTGGCAATCAGCCCCAGCATTTT | CASSLGRFGNQPQHF | TRBJ1-5 | . | . | TRBV5-6
TGTGCCAGCAGTGAAGTGGGACTAGCGGGGGAGAGGGAGCAGTTCTTC | CASSEVGLAGEREQFF | TRBJ2-1 | . | TRBD2 | TRBV2
TGCAGTGCTAGAGGCCGGAGTCAGCCCCAGCATTTT | CSARGRSQPQHF | TRBJ1-5 | few | . | TRBV20-1
TGCAGTGCTTCAGGGACAGGGAGTCGGTACGAGCAGTACTTC | CSASGTGSRYEQYF | TRBJ2-7 | many | TRBD1 | TRBV20-1
TGTGCCAGCGGACAATGGACGAACACTGAAGCTTTCTTT | CASGQWTNTEAFF | TRBJ1-1 | . | . | TRBV6-2/TRBV6-3
TGTGCCAGTAGTACAAGCGGGAGCCCGTACAATGAGCAGTTCTTC | CASSTSGSPYNEQFF | TRBJ2-1 | many | TRBD2 | TRBV19
TGTGCCAGCAGTTTACCCCCGGGTCGGCCTGTACCGGATGAGCAGTTCTTC | CASSLPPGRPVPDEQFF | TRBJ2-1 | many | . | TRBV28
TGTGCCCGTCAGTGGACGCCGCTAGCGGGAGTTCCAGATACGCAGTATTTT | CARQWTPLAGVPDTQYF | TRBJ2-3 | many | TRBD2 | TRBV10-3